The text below deals with one T cell receptor beta chain. No antigen is known for it. The data were obtained in a study of CD8+ T cells in alopecia areata. Study results and caveats: Higher clonality than in normal scalp was seen in lesional scalp, especially alopecia totalis/universalis.

Extraction of RNA preceded its reverse transcription into cDNA, which served as the sequencing template. The repertoire was sequenced with immunoSEQ multiplex PCR; TCRdb's copy has only in-frame clones and lacks some. Of 100,000 to 130,000 clones listed, about 50% are singletons. Germline-derived CDR1 and CDR2 are SGHRS and YFSETQ. The CDR3 consists of 14 residues. V dropped 2 bases and J dropped 4 bases, with 12 bases sitting between them. This TCR was recovered from a human donor with alopecia areata. The V call is TRBV5-1, the J call TRBJ1-1; D possibly corresponds to TRBD1 (6 bases). Sequencing input: NKG2D-low CD8+ T cells sorted from blood. CDR3 residues: CASSFSGVSTEAFF. In DNA form, the CDR3 reads TGCGCCAGCAGCTTTTCAGGGGTTAGCACTGAAGCTTTCTTT.